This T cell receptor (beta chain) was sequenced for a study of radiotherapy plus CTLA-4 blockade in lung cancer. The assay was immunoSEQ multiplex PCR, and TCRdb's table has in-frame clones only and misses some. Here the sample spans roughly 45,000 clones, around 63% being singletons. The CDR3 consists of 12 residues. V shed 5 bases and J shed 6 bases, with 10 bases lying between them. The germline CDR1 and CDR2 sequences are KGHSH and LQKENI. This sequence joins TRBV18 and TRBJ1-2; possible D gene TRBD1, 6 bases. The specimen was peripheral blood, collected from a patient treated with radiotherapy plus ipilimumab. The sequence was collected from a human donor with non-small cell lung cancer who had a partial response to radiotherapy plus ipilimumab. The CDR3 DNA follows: TGTGCCAGCTCATCACAGGGAGATGGCTACACCTTC. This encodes CASSSQGDGYTF.